A few counts support the clone carrying this TCR beta chain. The target antigen is unknown. This CDR3 spans 14 amino acids. In germline, CDR1 is SGHNT, CDR2 YYREEE (reference sequence). V was trimmed by 2 bases and J by 4 bases, leaving 11 bases between them. TCRdb re-called the 5' RACE reads with MiXCR, one entry per CDR3 protein. Among roughly 620,000 distinct CDR3 sequences listed, under 20% were seen once. This sample is part of a study of T-cell memory formation after mild COVID-19. Study outcomes and limitations: Clones from the second wave (peaking day 37) had unconfirmed SARS-CoV-2 specificity. CD4+ contracting clones were found mainly in CM and EM, and CD8+ ones in EMRA. Whereas later expanders leaned CD4+, clones contracting day 15 to 85 showed a balanced CD4/CD8 makeup.

The chain has TRBV5-4 and TRBJ2-3; D gene unclear. The sequenced sample consisted of PBMCs or a T cell subset sorted from them (not recorded which). The TCR comes from an adult woman who had mild COVID-19 (a few samples of this study predate the infection). Cell type and time point are not known. The CDR3 region is CASSFGLAADTQYF. In nucleotides, the CDR3 is TGTGCCAGCAGCTTCGGGCTGGCCGCAGATACGCAGTATTTT.